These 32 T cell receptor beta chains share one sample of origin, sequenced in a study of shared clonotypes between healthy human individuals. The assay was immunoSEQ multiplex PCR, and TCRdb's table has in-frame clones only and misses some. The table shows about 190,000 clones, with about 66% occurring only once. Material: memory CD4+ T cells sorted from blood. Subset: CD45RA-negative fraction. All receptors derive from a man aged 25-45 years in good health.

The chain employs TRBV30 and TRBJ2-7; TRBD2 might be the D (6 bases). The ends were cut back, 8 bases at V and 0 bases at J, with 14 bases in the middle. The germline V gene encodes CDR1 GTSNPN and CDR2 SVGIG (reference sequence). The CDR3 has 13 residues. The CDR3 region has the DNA TGTGCCGCCTTAGGCGGGGACTCCTACGAGCAGTACTTC. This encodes CAALGGDSYEQYF.

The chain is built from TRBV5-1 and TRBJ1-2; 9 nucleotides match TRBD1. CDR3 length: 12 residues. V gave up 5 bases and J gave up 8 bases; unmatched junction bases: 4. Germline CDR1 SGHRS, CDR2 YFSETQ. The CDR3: CASSPDRGGYTF. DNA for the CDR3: TGCGCCAGCAGTCCGGACAGGGGAGGCTACACCTTC.

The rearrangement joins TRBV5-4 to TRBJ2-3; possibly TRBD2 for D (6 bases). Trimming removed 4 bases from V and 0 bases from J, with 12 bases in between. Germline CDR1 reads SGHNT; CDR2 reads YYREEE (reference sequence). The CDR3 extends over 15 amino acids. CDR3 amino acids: CASSPTRGSTDTQYF. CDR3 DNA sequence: TGTGCCAGCAGCCCAACGCGGGGTAGCACAGATACGCAGTATTTT.

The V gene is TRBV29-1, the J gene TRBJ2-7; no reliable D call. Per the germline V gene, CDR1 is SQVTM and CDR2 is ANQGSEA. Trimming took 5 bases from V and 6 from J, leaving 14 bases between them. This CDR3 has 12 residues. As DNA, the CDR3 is TGCAGCGTTTACCAGACCTCGTTCGAGCAGTACTTC. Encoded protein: CSVYQTSFEQYF.

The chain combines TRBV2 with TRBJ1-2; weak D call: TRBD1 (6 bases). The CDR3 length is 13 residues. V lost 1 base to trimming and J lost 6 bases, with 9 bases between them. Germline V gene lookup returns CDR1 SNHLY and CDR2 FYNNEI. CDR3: CASSEGQGHGYTF. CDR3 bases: TGTGCCAGCAGTGAAGGGCAGGGGCATGGCTACACCTTC.

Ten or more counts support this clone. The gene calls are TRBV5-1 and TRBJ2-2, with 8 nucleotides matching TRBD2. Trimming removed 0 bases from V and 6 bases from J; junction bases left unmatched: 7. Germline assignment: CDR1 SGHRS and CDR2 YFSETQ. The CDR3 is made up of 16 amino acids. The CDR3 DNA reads TGCGCCAGCAGCTTGGGGGCTAGCGGGTTCTCCGGGGAGCTGTTTTTT. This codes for CASSLGASGFSGELFF.

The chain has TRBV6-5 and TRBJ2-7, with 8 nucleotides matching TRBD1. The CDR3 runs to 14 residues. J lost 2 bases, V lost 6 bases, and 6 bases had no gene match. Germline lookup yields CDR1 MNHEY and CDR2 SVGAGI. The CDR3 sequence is CASRTGADTYEQYF. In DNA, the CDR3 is TGTGCCAGCAGGACAGGGGCGGACACCTACGAGCAGTACTTC.

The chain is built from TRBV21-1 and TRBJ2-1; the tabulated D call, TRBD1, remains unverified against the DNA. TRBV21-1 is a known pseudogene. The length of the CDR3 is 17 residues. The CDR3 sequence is CASSKAVRDRGKNEQFF. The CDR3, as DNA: TGTGCCAGCAGCAAAGCTGTCAGGGACAGGGGGAAGAATGAGCAGTTCTTC.

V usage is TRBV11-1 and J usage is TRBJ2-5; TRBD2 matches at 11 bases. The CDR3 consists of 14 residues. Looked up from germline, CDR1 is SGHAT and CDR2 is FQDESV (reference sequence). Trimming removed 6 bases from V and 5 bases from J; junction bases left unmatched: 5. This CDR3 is CASRRLAGRETQYF. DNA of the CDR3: TGTGCCAGCAGAAGACTAGCGGGACGGGAGACCCAGTACTTC.

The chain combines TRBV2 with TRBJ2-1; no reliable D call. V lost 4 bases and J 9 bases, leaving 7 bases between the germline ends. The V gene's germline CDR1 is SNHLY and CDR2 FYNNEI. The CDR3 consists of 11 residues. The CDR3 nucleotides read TGTGCCAGCAGTGTCTCTCGTGAGCAGTTCTTC. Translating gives CASSVSREQFF.

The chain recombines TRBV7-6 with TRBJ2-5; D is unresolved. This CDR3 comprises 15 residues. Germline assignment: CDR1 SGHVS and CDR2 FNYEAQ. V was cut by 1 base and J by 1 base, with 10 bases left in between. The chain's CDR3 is CASSLGWQAQETQYF. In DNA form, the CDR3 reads TGTGCCAGCAGCTTAGGGTGGCAGGCCCAAGAGACCCAGTACTTC.

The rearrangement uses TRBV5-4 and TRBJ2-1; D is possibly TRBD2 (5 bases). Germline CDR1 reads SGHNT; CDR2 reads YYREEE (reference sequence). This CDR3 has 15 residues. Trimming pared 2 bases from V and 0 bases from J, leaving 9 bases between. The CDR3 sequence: CASSLEAVSYNEQFF. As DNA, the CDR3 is TGTGCCAGCAGCTTAGAAGCGGTCTCCTACAATGAGCAGTTCTTC.

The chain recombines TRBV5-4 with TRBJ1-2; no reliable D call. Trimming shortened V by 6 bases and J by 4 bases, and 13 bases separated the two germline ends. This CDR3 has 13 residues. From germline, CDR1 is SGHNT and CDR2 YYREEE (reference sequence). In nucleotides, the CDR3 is TGTGCCAGCATACCAGGAAAGACCTATGGCTACACCTTC. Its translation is CASIPGKTYGYTF.

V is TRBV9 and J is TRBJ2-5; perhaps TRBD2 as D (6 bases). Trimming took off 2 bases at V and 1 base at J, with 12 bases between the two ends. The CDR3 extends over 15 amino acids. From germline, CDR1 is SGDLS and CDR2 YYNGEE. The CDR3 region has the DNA TGTGCCAGCAGCGTTGGACGGGGGACCCAAGAGACCCAGTACTTC. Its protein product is CASSVGRGTQETQYF.

CDR3: CASSSGLLKNIQYF. CDR3 sequence (DNA): TGTGCCAGCAGCTCTGGGCTTCTCAAAAACATTCAGTACTTC. The rearrangement uses TRBV11-2 and TRBJ2-4, with D unclear. The V and J ends lost 4 bases and 3 bases respectively, with 10 bases between them. This CDR3 has 14 amino acids. The germline V gene encodes CDR1 SGHAT and CDR2 FQNNGV. The full variable domain, with the rest looked up from reference TRBV11-2 and TRBJ2-4, is EAGVAQSPRYKIIEKRQSVAFWCNPISGHATLYWYQQILGQGPKLLIQFQNNGVVDDSQLPKDRFSAERLKGVDSTLKIQPAKLEDSAVYLCASSSGLLKNIQYFGAGTRLSVL.

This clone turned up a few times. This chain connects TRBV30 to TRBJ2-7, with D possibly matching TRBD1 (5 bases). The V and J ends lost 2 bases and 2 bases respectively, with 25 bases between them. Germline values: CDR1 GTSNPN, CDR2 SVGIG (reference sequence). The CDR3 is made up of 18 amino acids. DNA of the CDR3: TGTGCCTGGAGTCGGTCCGTCAGGGCCCAGCGTAGCCCCTACGAGCAGTACTTC. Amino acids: CAWSRSVRAQRSPYEQYF.

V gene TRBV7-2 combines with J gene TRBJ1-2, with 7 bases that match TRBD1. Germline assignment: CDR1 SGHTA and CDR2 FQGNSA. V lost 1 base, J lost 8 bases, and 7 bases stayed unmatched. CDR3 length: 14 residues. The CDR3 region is CASSLGTGWSGYTF. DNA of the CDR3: TGTGCCAGCAGCTTAGGGACAGGTTGGAGCGGCTACACCTTC.

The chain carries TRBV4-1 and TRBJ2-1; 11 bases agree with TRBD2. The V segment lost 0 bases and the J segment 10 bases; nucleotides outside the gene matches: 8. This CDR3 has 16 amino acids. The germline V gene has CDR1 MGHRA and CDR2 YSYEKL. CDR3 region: CASSQDFSLAGVEQFF. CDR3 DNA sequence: TGCGCCAGCAGCCAAGATTTTTCACTAGCGGGAGTGGAGCAGTTCTTC.

CDR3 protein: CASSLPTGDNEQFF. As DNA, the CDR3 is TGCGCCAGCAGCTTGCCCACGGGGGACAATGAGCAGTTCTTC. The rearrangement uses TRBV5-1 and TRBJ2-1, with TRBD2 as a possible D gene (6 bases). There are 14 residues in the CDR3. The germline CDR1 and CDR2 sequences are SGHRS and YFSETQ. V lost 1 base, J lost 5 bases, and 10 bases lay in between.

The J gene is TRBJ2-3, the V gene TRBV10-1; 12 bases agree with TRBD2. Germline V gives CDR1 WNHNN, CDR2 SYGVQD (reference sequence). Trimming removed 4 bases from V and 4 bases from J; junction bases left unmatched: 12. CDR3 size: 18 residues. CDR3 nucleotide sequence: TGCGCCAGCAGTGGAGGTCTAGCGGGAGGGCATGTCTCAGATACGCAGTATTTT. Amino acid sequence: CASSGGLAGGHVSDTQYF.

Written as DNA, the CDR3 is TGCGCCAGCAGCCAAGACTCGGGACAGGGCTTTAGGGCCCAGCATTTT. Protein: CASSQDSGQGFRAQHF. The chain couples TRBV4-1 to TRBJ1-5; 9 bases are a match to TRBD1. This CDR3 has 16 residues. Trimming cost V 0 bases and J 11 bases; bases outside gene matches: 11. Germline-derived CDR1 and CDR2 are MGHRA and YSYEKL.

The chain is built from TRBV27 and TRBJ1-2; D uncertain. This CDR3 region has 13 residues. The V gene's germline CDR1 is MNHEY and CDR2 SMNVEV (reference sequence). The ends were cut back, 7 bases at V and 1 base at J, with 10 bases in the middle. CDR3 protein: CASTPGVNYGYTF. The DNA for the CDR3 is TGTGCCAGCACCCCGGGAGTTAACTATGGCTACACCTTC.

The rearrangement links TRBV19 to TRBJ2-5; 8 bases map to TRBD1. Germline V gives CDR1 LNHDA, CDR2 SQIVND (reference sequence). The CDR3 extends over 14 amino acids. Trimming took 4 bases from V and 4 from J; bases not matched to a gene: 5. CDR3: CASSTGQALETQYF. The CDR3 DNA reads TGTGCCAGTAGTACGGGACAGGCCCTAGAGACCCAGTACTTC. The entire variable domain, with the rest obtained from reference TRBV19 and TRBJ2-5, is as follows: DGGITQSPKYLFRKEGQNVTLSCEQNLNHDAMYWYRQDPGQGLRLIYYSQIVNDFQKGDIAEGYSVSREKKESFPLTVTSAQKNPTAFYLCASSTGQALETQYFGPGTRLLVL.

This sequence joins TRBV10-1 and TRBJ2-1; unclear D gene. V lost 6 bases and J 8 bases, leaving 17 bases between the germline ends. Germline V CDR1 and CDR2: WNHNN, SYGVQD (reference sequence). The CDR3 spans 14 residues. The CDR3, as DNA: TGCGCCAGCAGCGCATTACCTGCTAGGCATGAGCAGTTCTTC. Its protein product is CASSALPARHEQFF.

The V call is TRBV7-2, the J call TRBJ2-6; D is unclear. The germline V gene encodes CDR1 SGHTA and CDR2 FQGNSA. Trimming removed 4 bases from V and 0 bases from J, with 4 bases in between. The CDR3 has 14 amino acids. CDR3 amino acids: CASSYNSGANVLTF. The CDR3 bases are TGTGCCAGCAGCTACAACTCTGGGGCCAACGTCCTGACTTTC. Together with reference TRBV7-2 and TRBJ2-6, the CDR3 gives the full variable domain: GAGVSQSPSNKVTEKGKDVELRCDPISGHTALYWYRQSLGQGLEFLIYFQGNSAPDKSGLPSDRFSAERTGGSVSTLTIQRTQQEDSAVYLCASSYNSGANVLTFGAGSRLTVL.

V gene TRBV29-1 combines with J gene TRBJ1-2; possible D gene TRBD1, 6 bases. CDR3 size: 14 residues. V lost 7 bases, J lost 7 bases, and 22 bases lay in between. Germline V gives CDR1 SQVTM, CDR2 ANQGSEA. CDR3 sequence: CSATKSQGISGYTF. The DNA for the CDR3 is TGCAGCGCTACCAAGAGCCAGGGGATTAGTGGCTACACCTTC.

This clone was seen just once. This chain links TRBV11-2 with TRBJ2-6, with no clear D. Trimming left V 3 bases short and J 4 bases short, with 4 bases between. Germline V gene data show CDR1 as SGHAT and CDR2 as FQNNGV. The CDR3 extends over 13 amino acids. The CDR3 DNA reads TGTGCCAGCAGCTTTTCGGGGGCCAACGTCCTGACTTTC. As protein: CASSFSGANVLTF.

The CDR3 spells CASSFRGRLETQYF. The CDR3, as DNA: TGTGCCAGCAGCTTCCGCGGGAGGCTAGAGACCCAGTACTTC. This chain joins TRBV7-9 and TRBJ2-5, with 8 bases matching TRBD2. Trimming at V came to 3 bases and at J to 4 bases, leaving 4 bases not matched to a gene. The germline gives CDR1 SEHNR, CDR2 FQNEAQ (reference sequence). This CDR3 has 14 residues.

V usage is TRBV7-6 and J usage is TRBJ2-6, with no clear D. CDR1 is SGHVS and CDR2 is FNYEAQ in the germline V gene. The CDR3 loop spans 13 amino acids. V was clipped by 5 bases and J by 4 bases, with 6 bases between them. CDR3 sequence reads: CASSPYGANVLTF. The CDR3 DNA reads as TGTGCCAGCAGCCCCTACGGGGCCAACGTCCTGACTTTC.

CDR3 protein: CASRETGSSYNEQFF. The DNA of the CDR3 is TGTGCCAGCAGGGAAACAGGGAGCTCCTACAATGAGCAGTTCTTC. V gene TRBV6-5 combines with J gene TRBJ2-1; the D gene is possibly TRBD1 (6 bases). In germline, CDR1 is MNHEY, CDR2 SVGAGI. Trimming took 6 bases from V and 0 from J, leaving 12 bases between them. CDR3 size: 15 residues.

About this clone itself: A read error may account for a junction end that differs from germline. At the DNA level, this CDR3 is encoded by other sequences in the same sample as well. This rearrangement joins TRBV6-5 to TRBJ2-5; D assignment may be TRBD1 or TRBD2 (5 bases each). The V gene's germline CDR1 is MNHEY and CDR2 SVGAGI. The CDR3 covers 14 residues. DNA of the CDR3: TGTGCCAGCAGTTACCGGGGACGAGGAGAGACTCAGTACTTC. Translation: CASSYRGRGETQYF.

The CDR3 region is CASRVQGNTGELFF. CDR3 bases: TGTGCCAGCCGGGTACAGGGAAACACCGGGGAGCTGTTTTTT. V is TRBV7-9 and J is TRBJ2-2; a possible D gene is TRBD1 (6 bases). The V end lost 8 bases, the J end lost 2 bases, and 12 bases lay between the germline ends. CDR1 is SEHNR, CDR2 FQNEAQ, per germline (reference sequence). This CDR3 has 14 residues. Full variable domain (rest looked up from reference TRBV7-9 and TRBJ2-2): DTGVSQNPRHKITKRGQNVTFRCDPISEHNRLYWYRQTLGQGPEFLTYFQNEAQLEKSRLLSDRFSAERPKGSFSTLEIQRTEQGDSAMYLCASRVQGNTGELFFGEGSRLTVL.